The 24 T cell receptor beta chains listed next were all sequenced from one sample in a study of cytotoxic CD8 clonotypes in ibrutinib-treated CLL. The assay was immunoSEQ multiplex PCR, and TCRdb's table has in-frame clones only and misses some. The repertoire consists of 300,000 or so clones, with over 55% occurring once and the leading ten covering under 8%. The specimen was PBMCs, collected after 36 months of ibrutinib treatment. The receptor set was obtained from a human donor with chronic lymphocytic leukemia.

The rearrangement joins TRBV5-4 to TRBJ1-6; D ambiguous. The length of the CDR3 is 16 residues. Germline V lookup: CDR1 SGHNT, CDR2 YYREEE (reference sequence). V lost 0 bases, J lost 0 bases, and 7 bases lay in between. In DNA form, the CDR3 reads TGTGCCAGCAGCTTGGGATTGAGCTCCTATAATTCACCCCTCCACTTT. The encoded protein is CASSLGLSSYNSPLHF. The entire variable domain, with the rest obtained from reference TRBV5-4 and TRBJ1-6, is as follows: ETGVTQSPTHLIKTRGQQVTLRCSSQSGHNTVSWYQQALGQGPQFIFQYYREEENGRGNFPPRFSGLQFPNYSSELNVNALELDDSALYLCASSLGLSSYNSPLHFGNGTRLTVT.

The count of this clone is one. The chain couples TRBV5-4 to TRBJ2-6; TRBD1 agrees at 8 bases. The V gene end was trimmed by 4 bases and the J gene end by 0 bases; junction bases not matched to a gene: 6. This CDR3 contains 17 residues. Per the germline V gene, CDR1 is SGHNT and CDR2 is YYREEE (reference sequence). The chain's CDR3 is CASSPGTGRSGANVLTF. CDR3 nucleotides: TGTGCCAGCAGCCCAGGGACAGGCCGCTCTGGGGCCAACGTCCTGACTTTC.

The chain employs TRBV11-2 and TRBJ2-7; TRBD2 is a possible D gene (6 bases). Trimming cost V 1 base and J 0 bases, with 16 bases left between them. Looked up from germline, CDR1 is SGHAT and CDR2 is FQNNGV. CDR3 size: 17 residues. Here the CDR3 reads CASSLGLTSGRSYEQYF. The CDR3 bases are TGTGCCAGCAGCTTAGGACTTACCAGCGGGCGCTCCTACGAGCAGTACTTC.

The V call is TRBV11-2, the J call TRBJ2-1; 7 bases map to TRBD2. V was pared by 4 bases and J by 6 bases, with 18 bases of the junction left unmatched. Germline assignment: CDR1 SGHAT and CDR2 FQNNGV. The CDR3 contains 18 residues. CDR3 in DNA: TGTGCCAGCAGCTCTGTACGGGTCTTCGAGCGGGGACGCAATGAGCAGTTCTTC. Amino acids: CASSSVRVFERGRNEQFF.

This chain connects TRBV5-4 to TRBJ1-1; perhaps TRBD1 as D (6 bases). The CDR3 contains 16 residues. V gave up 0 bases and J gave up 5 bases, with 17 bases separating them. Germline assignment: CDR1 SGHNT and CDR2 YYREEE (reference sequence). The CDR3 sequence is CASSLAPGAVGTEAFF. CDR3 coding DNA: TGTGCCAGCAGCTTGGCCCCGGGGGCGGTAGGGACTGAAGCTTTCTTT.

The chain employs TRBV27 and TRBJ2-1; D not resolved. V lost 3 bases and J 8 bases, leaving 14 bases between the germline ends. CDR1 and CDR2 from the germline V gene are MNHEY and SMNVEV (reference sequence). The CDR3 runs 14 residues. CDR3 protein: CASSLLVPEDEQFF. CDR3 nucleotide sequence: TGTGCCAGCAGTTTGCTAGTGCCAGAGGATGAGCAGTTCTTC.

The chain joins TRBV19 to TRBJ1-2; 10 nucleotides align to TRBD1. Germline V gives CDR1 LNHDA, CDR2 SQIVND (reference sequence). The J segment lost 6 bases and the V segment lost 9 bases, leaving 13 bases of the junction unmatched. This CDR3 region has 15 residues. Here the CDR3 reads CASHPGRQGAHGYTF. CDR3 DNA: TGTGCCAGCCATCCGGGGCGACAGGGGGCACATGGCTACACCTTC.

This chain uses TRBV4-1 with TRBJ1-5; a weak D match, TRBD1 (5 bases). Trimming shortened V by 1 base and J by 4 bases, and 14 bases separated the two germline ends. Germline CDR1 MGHRA, CDR2 YSYEKL. The CDR3 consists of 16 residues. The CDR3 coding sequence is TGCGCCAGCAGCCAAGTGGGGGGGTTCGGAAATCAGCCCCAGCATTTT. Translated: CASSQVGGFGNQPQHF.

The CDR3 sequence is CASSLGRGGNEKLFF. In DNA, the CDR3 is TGTGCCAGCAGCTTAGGTAGAGGGGGCAATGAAAAACTGTTTTTT. V gene TRBV7-9 combines with J gene TRBJ1-4, with TRBD1 identical over 7 bases. The V gene end was trimmed by 1 base and the J gene end by 5 bases; junction bases not matched to a gene: 4. CDR3 size: 15 residues. CDR1 is SEHNR and CDR2 is FQNEAQ in the germline V gene (reference sequence).

The V call is TRBV5-5, the J call TRBJ1-4; D gene ambiguous. CDR1 is SGHKS, CDR2 YYEKEE, per germline (reference sequence). V lost 4 bases and J lost 0, with 4 bases in between. The CDR3 has 13 amino acids. The CDR3 reads CASSPPTNEKLFF. As DNA, the CDR3 is TGTGCCAGCAGCCCCCCAACTAATGAAAAACTGTTTTTT.

This clone appeared a single time. CDR3 sequence reads: CASSPSQGVREKLFF. In nucleotides, the CDR3 is TGTGCCAGCTCACCCTCACAGGGGGTCAGAGAAAAACTGTTTTTT. V and J are TRBV18 and TRBJ1-4; 8 bases fit TRBD1. Germline V CDR1 and CDR2: KGHSH, LQKENI. After removal of 3 bases from V and 8 bases from J, the junction contained 8 bases not matched to a gene. The CDR3 spans 15 residues.

The V gene is TRBV11-2, the J gene TRBJ2-2, with TRBD1 identical over 10 bases. This CDR3 spans 17 amino acids. Germline V gene data show CDR1 as SGHAT and CDR2 as FQNNGV. The junction had 9 bases not matched to a gene; V was cut back by 3 bases and J by 5 bases. CDR3 residues: CASSFSGTGEKTGELFF. In DNA form, the CDR3 reads TGTGCCAGCAGCTTTTCCGGGACAGGGGAAAAGACCGGGGAGCTGTTTTTT. Full variable domain (remainder filled in from reference TRBV11-2 and TRBJ2-2): EAGVAQSPRYKIIEKRQSVAFWCNPISGHATLYWYQQILGQGPKLLIQFQNNGVVDDSQLPKDRFSAERLKGVDSTLKIQPAKLEDSAVYLCASSFSGTGEKTGELFFGEGSRLTVL.

This clone has just one count. V is TRBV18 and J is TRBJ1-5; D ambiguous. The CDR3 runs 13 residues. Germline-derived CDR1 and CDR2 are KGHSH and LQKENI. Trimming left V 3 bases short and J 6 bases short, with 9 bases between. CDR3 sequence (DNA): TGTGCCAGCTCACCGGCCCTCGGTCAGCCCCAGCATTTT. This sequence encodes CASSPALGQPQHF.

The rearrangement uses TRBV16 and TRBJ1-5, with 7 positions matching TRBD1. The CDR3 runs 16 residues. Germline V gives CDR1 KGHSY, CDR2 FQNENV. After removal of 1 base from V and 2 bases from J, the junction contained 5 bases not matched to a gene. The CDR3 DNA is TGTGCCAGCAGCCAATTTGGAGGACAGGGCAATCAGCCCCAGCATTTT. It encodes CASSQFGGQGNQPQHF. The entire variable domain, with the rest obtained from reference TRBV16 and TRBJ1-5, is as follows: GEEVAQTPKHLVRGEGQKAKLYCAPIKGHSYVFWYQQVLKNEFKFLISFQNENVFDETGMPKERFSAKCLPNSPCSLEIQATKLEDSAVYFCASSQFGGQGNQPQHFGDGTRLSIL.

This clone was detected once. V usage is TRBV5-6 and J usage is TRBJ1-5, with D possibly TRBD1 on 5 matching bases. The CDR3 loop spans 16 amino acids. CDR1 is SGHDT, CDR2 YYEEEE, per germline. V gave up 0 bases and J gave up 4 bases, with 14 bases separating them. The CDR3 DNA reads as TGTGCCAGCAGCTTGGAGCAGGGAGGGTCAAATCAGCCCCAGCATTTT. Residues: CASSLEQGGSNQPQHF. Variable domain in full (rest from reference TRBV5-6 and TRBJ1-5): DAGVTQSPTHLIKTRGQQVTLRCSPKSGHDTVSWYQQALGQGPQFIFQYYEEEERQRGNFPDRFSGHQFPNYSSELNVNALLLGDSALYLCASSLEQGGSNQPQHFGDGTRLSIL.

This chain uses TRBV9 with TRBJ2-3; 9 bases are shared with TRBD1. This CDR3 region has 14 residues. From germline, CDR1 is SGDLS and CDR2 YYNGEE. V dropped 5 bases and J dropped 3; count of bases not matched to a gene: 4. The CDR3 region is CASSGDRETDTQYF. CDR3 coding DNA: TGTGCCAGCAGTGGGGACAGGGAGACAGATACGCAGTATTTT.

This clone was seen a few times. At one end the junction does not follow the germline gene, possibly because of a read error. The V call is TRBV19, the J call TRBJ2-7; D is uncertain. The CDR3 covers 11 residues. Looked up from germline, CDR1 is LNHDA and CDR2 is SQIVND (reference sequence). The CDR3 sequence: CASSILAPSWF. The CDR3 nucleotides read TGTGCCAGTAGTATCCTGGCACCCTCCTGGTTC.

V and J are TRBV7-9 and TRBJ2-2, with 7 bases aligning to TRBD2. The CDR3 is made up of 17 amino acids. Germline CDR1 SEHNR, CDR2 FQNEAQ (reference sequence). J was trimmed by 8 bases and V by 6 bases; bases with no gene match: 18. CDR3 sequence (DNA): TGTGCCAGCAGGCCGGCGACTGGGAGGGCCGTAAGAGGGGAGCTGTTTTTT. Protein product: CASRPATGRAVRGELFF. Full variable domain (rest looked up from reference TRBV7-9 and TRBJ2-2): DTGVSQNPRHKITKRGQNVTFRCDPISEHNRLYWYRQTLGQGPEFLTYFQNEAQLEKSRLLSDRFSAERPKGSFSTLEIQRTEQGDSAMYLCASRPATGRAVRGELFFGEGSRLTVL.

Notes on this clone: This sample includes further DNA sequences coding for the same CDR3. The V and J genes are TRBV19 and TRBJ2-7; 7 bases fit TRBD2. The V gene's germline CDR1 is LNHDA and CDR2 SQIVND (reference sequence). This CDR3 is built from 13 residues. The trim removed 5 bases at V and 4 bases at J, leaving 5 bases unmatched. The DNA for the CDR3 is TGTGCCAGTAGTCCGGGGGGTGGATACGAGCAGTACTTC. This translates into CASSPGGGYEQYF. Variable domain in full (rest from reference TRBV19 and TRBJ2-7): DGGITQSPKYLFRKEGQNVTLSCEQNLNHDAMYWYRQDPGQGLRLIYYSQIVNDFQKGDIAEGYSVSREKKESFPLTVTSAQKNPTAFYLCASSPGGGYEQYFGPGTRLTVT.

The chain combines TRBV6-5 with TRBJ2-2; D assignment may be TRBD1 or TRBD2 (5 bases each). Between the trimmed V and J ends, which lost 4 bases and 6 bases, there was a span of 9 bases. The CDR3 is 13 amino acids. Germline assignment: CDR1 MNHEY and CDR2 SVGAGI. The chain's CDR3 is CASSLGRAGELFF. DNA for the CDR3: TGTGCCAGCAGTTTGGGGCGGGCCGGGGAGCTGTTTTTT.

The chain recombines TRBV9 with TRBJ1-3; no firm D call. Germline V gives CDR1 SGDLS, CDR2 YYNGEE. The V end lost 0 bases, the J end lost 4 bases, and 5 bases lay between the germline ends. The CDR3 is made up of 13 amino acids. As DNA, the CDR3 is TGTGCCAGCAGCGTAGAGTCCGGAAACACCATATATTTT. This gives the protein CASSVESGNTIYF.

CDR3 in DNA: TGTGCCACCAGCAGATATGGGACAGGCACTAGCGAGCAGTTCTTC. Translation gives CATSRYGTGTSEQFF. The chain uses TRBV15 and TRBJ2-1, with 8 bases fitting TRBD1. J lost 10 bases, V lost 2 bases, and 10 bases had no gene match. Germline lookup yields CDR1 LNHNV and CDR2 YYDKDF (reference sequence). The CDR3 extends over 15 amino acids.

The chain links TRBV19 to TRBJ2-2, with D tentatively TRBD2 (6 bases). CDR1 is LNHDA and CDR2 is SQIVND in the germline V gene (reference sequence). The ends were cut back, 3 bases at V and 5 bases at J, with 19 bases in the middle. This CDR3 comprises 17 residues. The DNA of the CDR3 is TGTGCCAGTAGTATCGGGGGTCTACTAAGGGGTACCGGGGAGCTGTTTTTT. Translation: CASSIGGLLRGTGELFF.

The J gene is TRBJ2-7, the V gene TRBV7-8; D perhaps matches TRBD2 (5 bases). With 2 bases removed from V and 2 bases from J, the gap between germline ends came to 10 bases. The CDR3 is made up of 14 amino acids. Per germline, CDR1 SGHVS and CDR2 FQNEAQ. CDR3 nucleotide sequence: TGTGCCAGCAGCTTAAAAGTCGGGGCCTACGAGCAGTACTTC. Translating gives CASSLKVGAYEQYF.